Listed here are 14 T cell receptor beta chains from one sample, sequenced in a study of response to subunit inactivated influenza vaccine. TCRdb reprocessed the RT-PCR reads with MiXCR, giving one entry per CDR3 protein. The sample records a few hundred thousand distinct CDR3 sequences, roughly 22% being singletons. Source: PBMCs from blood, taken about 19 months after vaccination. The receptors originated from a man aged 50 to 69 who received an inactivated influenza vaccine.

This clonotype was observed a few times. The rearrangement uses TRBV9 and TRBJ1-6; 9 bases align to TRBD1. V was pared by 2 bases and J by 10 bases, with 7 bases of the junction left unmatched. There are 15 residues in the CDR3. Germline CDR1 is SGDLS and CDR2 is YYNGEE. In DNA form, the CDR3 reads TGTGCCAGCAGCGTGTTGGACAGGGGAGGATCACCCCTCCACTTT. It yields the protein CASSVLDRGGSPLHF.

V and J are TRBV20-1 and TRBJ1-1, with D possibly TRBD1 on 5 matching bases. The CDR3 totals 11 residues. Germline V gene data show CDR1 as DFQATT and CDR2 as SNEGSKA (reference sequence). V lost 6 bases to trimming and J lost 5 bases, with 10 bases between them. CDR3 nucleotide sequence: TGCAGTGCCGTGCGGGGGACTGAAGCTTTCTTT. Its translation: CSAVRGTEAFF.

This clonotype was counted a few times. The rearrangement joins TRBV2 to TRBJ2-5, with TRBD2 identical over 8 bases. The CDR3 covers 15 residues. The germline gives CDR1 SNHLY, CDR2 FYNNEI. V was clipped by 7 bases and J by 4 bases; unmatched bases: 11. The CDR3 bases are TGTGCCAGCAACGTAGGGACTAGAGGGAGAGAGACCCAGTACTTC. The encoded protein is CASNVGTRGRETQYF.

This clonotype was detected only a few times. The rearrangement joins TRBV5-1 to TRBJ1-6, with D maybe TRBD1 (5 bases). This CDR3 has 16 residues. The ends were cut back, 6 bases at V and 7 bases at J, with 20 bases in the middle. CDR1 and CDR2 (germline): SGHRS, YFSETQ. The CDR3 spells CASTTAGGERNSPLHF. The DNA of the CDR3 is TGCGCCAGCACTACCGCCGGAGGGGAACGGAATTCACCCCTCCACTTT.

The rearrangement links TRBV29-1 to TRBJ1-3; D uncertain. This CDR3 is 12 amino acids long. V lost 7 bases to trimming and J lost 0 bases, with 7 bases between them. Germline V gene lookup returns CDR1 SQVTM and CDR2 ANQGSEA. CDR3 protein: CSACISGNTIYF. In nucleotides, the CDR3 is TGCAGCGCCTGCATCTCTGGAAACACCATATATTTT.

V usage is TRBV27 and J usage is TRBJ2-3, with 11 bases matching TRBD2. The CDR3 has 16 residues. The germline V gene has CDR1 MNHEY and CDR2 SMNVEV (reference sequence). V gave up 5 bases and J gave up 2 bases; unmatched junction bases: 6. CDR3 sequence (DNA): TGTGCCAGCAGTCTCCGGGGACTAGCGGTCACAGATACGCAGTATTTT. It yields the protein CASSLRGLAVTDTQYF.

Written as DNA, the CDR3 is TGTGCCTGGAGTCCCGGGACAGGGCGGCCCCAGCATTTT. Residues: CAWSPGTGRPQHF. The chain joins TRBV30 to TRBJ1-5; 9 nucleotides line up with TRBD1. This CDR3 region has 13 residues. The ends lost 2 bases at V and 9 bases at J; junction bases unmatched: 5. The germline V gene encodes CDR1 GTSNPN and CDR2 SVGIG (reference sequence).

This rearrangement joins TRBV6-2 or TRBV6-3 to TRBJ1-2; D perhaps matches TRBD1 (5 bases). Trimming pared 4 bases from V and 2 bases from J, leaving 14 bases between. This CDR3 is 15 amino acids long. The germline V gene encodes CDR1 MNHEY and CDR2 SVGEGT. The CDR3 sequence: CASSWSRQPNYGYTF. In DNA, the CDR3 is TGTGCCAGCAGTTGGTCCCGACAGCCCAACTATGGCTACACCTTC.

This clonotype was detected ten times or more. The chain links TRBV25-1 to TRBJ1-2; D gene ambiguous. The CDR3 runs 15 residues. The V end lost 4 bases, the J end lost 2 bases, and 14 bases lay between the germline ends. Per the germline V gene, CDR1 is MGHDK and CDR2 is SYGVNS. In nucleotides, the CDR3 is TGTGCCAGCAGTGGCCCAGGAATCGGCAACTATGGCTACACCTTC. Encoded protein: CASSGPGIGNYGYTF.

CDR3 residues: CASRGVGNTEAFF. DNA of the CDR3: TGTGCCAGCAGGGGGGTGGGGAACACTGAAGCTTTCTTT. The genes are TRBV6-1 and TRBJ1-1; a weak D match, TRBD1 (5 bases). The CDR3 totals 13 residues. V dropped 6 bases and J dropped 1 base, with 9 bases sitting between them. Germline V gene lookup returns CDR1 MNHNS and CDR2 SASEGT.

This clonotype was observed at least ten times. V gene TRBV29-1 combines with J gene TRBJ1-1, with D possibly matching TRBD1 (5 bases). The V end was cut by 4 bases, the J end by 0 bases, with 9 bases between. Germline loops: CDR1 SQVTM, CDR2 ANQGSEA. This CDR3 has 13 amino acids. CDR3 region: CSVVAGLNTEAFF. CDR3 bases: TGCAGCGTTGTGGCAGGGTTGAACACTGAAGCTTTCTTT.

In this sample, this clonotype turned up a few times. The rearrangement links TRBV20-1 to TRBJ2-3; 8 nucleotides match TRBD1. In germline, CDR1 is DFQATT, CDR2 SNEGSKA (reference sequence). The CDR3 sequence is 17 residues long. Trimming took 0 bases from V and 3 from J; bases not matched to a gene: 11. In DNA, the CDR3 is TGCAGTGCTAGAGAGCCCCGGACAGGGTGGAAGACAGATACGCAGTATTTT. Protein product: CSAREPRTGWKTDTQYF.

This clonotype was counted only a few times. The genes are TRBV7-9 and TRBJ1-5; TRBD1 matches at 8 bases. Trimming took 4 bases from V and 3 from J; bases not matched to a gene: 5. CDR1 SEHNR and CDR2 FQNEAQ come from the germline V gene (reference sequence). CDR3 length equals 15 residues. The CDR3 DNA follows: TGTGCCAGCAGCTCCTCGGACAGGGTCAATCAGCCCCAGCATTTT. Amino acids: CASSSSDRVNQPQHF.

This clonotype was found a few times. The CDR3 sequence is CASSSTEAVSNQPQHF. For the CDR3, the DNA is TGCGCCAGCAGCTCGACAGAGGCCGTGAGCAATCAGCCCCAGCATTTT. This chain connects TRBV23-1 to TRBJ1-5; possible D gene TRBD1, 5 bases. TRBV23-1 is given ORF status, its function remaining uncertain. V lost 6 bases to trimming and J lost 1 base, with 16 bases between them. The CDR3 has 16 amino acids.